The rows below give T cell receptor beta chains drawn from one sample of a study of blood T cell repertoires in COVID-19. Method: immunoSEQ multiplex PCR; TCRdb's copy keeps in-frame clones and lacks some. The sample has some 200,000 clones, around 82% seen once. Sequencing was carried out using peripheral blood. The receptors stem from a human donor in a cohort sampled during active COVID-19. Each CDR3 is given with its conserved first and last residue. Clone sizes are given selectively: once, few, many, or a class where the clone is expanded.

v_call: TRBV5-1
clone_size: few
j_call: TRBJ1-4
cdr3_aa: CASSLVTAGTNEKLFF

v_call: TRBV30
clone_size: .
j_call: TRBJ2-6
cdr3_aa: CAWRPAPTSGANVLTF

v_call: TRBV7-2
clone_size: .
j_call: TRBJ1-2
cdr3_aa: CASSPPSGVVGYTF

v_call: TRBV7-9
clone_size: .
j_call: TRBJ2-2
cdr3_aa: CASTRGSNTGELFF

v_call: TRBV4-3
clone_size: .
j_call: TRBJ2-1
cdr3_aa: CASSQDLAFNNEQFF

v_call: TRBV12-3/TRBV12-4
clone_size: .
j_call: TRBJ2-1
cdr3_aa: CASSATSGDEQFF

v_call: TRBV11-2
clone_size: once
j_call: TRBJ2-3
cdr3_aa: CASSPRGPARVDTQYF

v_call: TRBV27
clone_size: .
j_call: TRBJ2-7
cdr3_aa: CASSLMDNNEQYF

v_call: TRBV19
clone_size: .
j_call: TRBJ2-4
cdr3_aa: CASRARSEGGKNIQYF

v_call: TRBV27
clone_size: .
j_call: TRBJ2-1
cdr3_aa: CASSLFDEAEQFF

v_call: TRBV9
clone_size: .
j_call: TRBJ1-4
cdr3_aa: CASSVSQGGTNEKLFF

v_call: TRBV9
clone_size: .
j_call: TRBJ2-7
cdr3_aa: CASSAGQFTYEQYF

v_call: TRBV5-6
clone_size: .
j_call: TRBJ2-7
cdr3_aa: CASSLDSLYEQYF

v_call: TRBV12-3/TRBV12-4
clone_size: .
j_call: TRBJ1-5
cdr3_aa: CASSAYNQPQHF

v_call: TRBV28
clone_size: few
j_call: TRBJ2-7
cdr3_aa: CASLHHKLREQYF

v_call: TRBV30
clone_size: .
j_call: TRBJ1-1
cdr3_aa: CAWGEGAGTEAFF

v_call: TRBV30
clone_size: .
j_call: TRBJ1-5
cdr3_aa: CASQTGGLGQPQHF

v_call: TRBV12-3/TRBV12-4
clone_size: .
j_call: TRBJ2-1
cdr3_aa: CASSDTSVREQFF

v_call: TRBV2
clone_size: .
j_call: TRBJ2-3
cdr3_aa: CASTEDSNTDTQYF

v_call: TRBV11-3
clone_size: .
j_call: TRBJ2-3
cdr3_aa: CASSLVRGDTQYF

v_call: TRBV7-2
clone_size: once
j_call: TRBJ2-7
cdr3_aa: CASSLIGTGELPYEQYF

v_call: TRBV7-6
clone_size: .
j_call: TRBJ2-2
cdr3_aa: CASSLGLAGTGELFF

v_call: TRBV11-2
clone_size: .
j_call: TRBJ2-5
cdr3_aa: CASSLVGPRFSKTQYF

v_call: TRBV10-3
clone_size: .
j_call: TRBJ1-3
cdr3_aa: CAISESGDITIGNTIYF

v_call: TRBV5-3
clone_size: .
j_call: TRBJ1-5
cdr3_aa: CARSLVLQPQHF

v_call: TRBV7-2
clone_size: .
j_call: TRBJ1-3
cdr3_aa: CASSLAGQRSGNTIYF

v_call: TRBV7-9
clone_size: .
j_call: TRBJ2-7
cdr3_aa: CASSLPENEQYF

v_call: TRBV7-2
clone_size: .
j_call: TRBJ2-3
cdr3_aa: CASSPSAGERGDTQYF

v_call: TRBV2
clone_size: .
j_call: TRBJ2-1
cdr3_aa: CASSRLGTGGNEQFF

v_call: TRBV19
clone_size: .
j_call: TRBJ2-2
cdr3_aa: CASSIQRVNTGELFF

v_call: TRBV3-1/TRBV3-2
clone_size: .
j_call: TRBJ2-1
cdr3_aa: CASSQGDSDYNEQFF

v_call: TRBV7-2
clone_size: .
j_call: TRBJ2-3
cdr3_aa: CASSSRVASTDTQYF

v_call: TRBV7-3
clone_size: .
j_call: TRBJ1-1
cdr3_aa: CASSLTENTEAFF

v_call: TRBV6-5
clone_size: once
j_call: TRBJ1-1
cdr3_aa: CASNYSPSTEAFF

v_call: TRBV6-2/TRBV6-3
clone_size: .
j_call: TRBJ2-4
cdr3_aa: CASSPLGGLAKNIQYF

v_call: TRBV30
clone_size: .
j_call: TRBJ1-5
cdr3_aa: CAWSPGQGIGQPQHF

v_call: TRBV2
clone_size: .
j_call: TRBJ1-5
cdr3_aa: CASSADRNGFNQPQHF

v_call: TRBV10-3
clone_size: .
j_call: TRBJ1-2
cdr3_aa: CAITGTSVTNGYTF

v_call: TRBV7-2
clone_size: .
j_call: TRBJ2-1
cdr3_aa: CASSLAGGNNEQFF

v_call: TRBV7-2
clone_size: .
j_call: TRBJ2-7
cdr3_aa: CASSQNFYEQYF

v_call: TRBV6-1
clone_size: .
j_call: TRBJ2-2
cdr3_aa: CASSEDRGMNTGELFF

v_call: TRBV4-1
clone_size: .
j_call: TRBJ1-1
cdr3_aa: CASSPLRQGGTEAFF